Described below is a single T cell receptor beta chain sequence and its context. Its antigen is not yet known. It has no much larger one-base neighbor in the sample; base qualities were not kept. The method was the immunoSEQ multiplex PCR assay. The original pipeline was this. During preprocessing, nonproductive sequences were removed, along with CDR3s that did not begin with C, did not end with F or W, or were shorter than 7 amino acids. The MANAFEST web app identified antigen-specific clonotypes based on expansion compared with the reference and other culture wells. To be counted as positive, a clone had to show significant expansion compared with the reference culture, at an FDR below 0.05, in 2 of 3 replicate wells. A further requirement for positive clones was significant expansion compared with all other tandem wells, along with an odds ratio above 5. CDR3 homology was quantified as pairwise Levenshtein distance, calculated with the stringdist R package after three terminal residues were trimmed from each end. This immuneACCESS table, as held by TCRdb, lists in-frame sequences with V and J called but not all clones. Of the missing ones, under half trace to an unresolved V gene in checked studies; the others have no known cause. From that table come the V and J calls and clone size; the DNA was used to work out D and trimming. The table for this sample lists around 31,000 clones; 55% to 75% of them were counted only once. The top ten hold 9% to 15% of the sample.

The data are from a study of CD4 T cells in relation to SARS-CoV-2 and coronaviruses (dated by TCRdb to the early 2020s). General notes on the study: In the ViraFEST assay, PBMCs were cultured with antigen for approximately eleven days, after which TCR beta CDR3s were sequenced to identify clonal expansions specific to the antigen. An HIV-1 Nef peptide pool or a culture without peptide was used as the negative reference condition. Shared crossreactive spike epitopes were mapped to their HLA restriction using patient-derived lymphoblastoid cell lines. At the level of individual TCR clonotypes, the study evaluated whether memory CD4+ T cells crossreact between the spike proteins of SARS-CoV-2 and those of common cold coronaviruses. The Adaptive Biotechnologies TCR-sequencing kit was used for samples from three pre-COVID donors and for the naive versus memory experiments, whereas the other data were Illumina-based. Expansion assays from other donors in the study were sequenced with a different, Illumina-based TCR-beta assay. The research as a whole found: No donor contributed both pre-pandemic and post-infection samples, which limited tracing the source of pre-existing responses. In about two thirds of donors, memory CD4+ clonotypes turned up that crossrecognized SARS-CoV-2 and at least one common cold coronavirus spike. The study was limited by small numbers of patients and tested TCRs. Crossreactive clones showed significantly weaker SARS-CoV-2-driven expansion than monoreactive clones, consistent with antigenic imprinting. Crossreactivity analysis was centred on spike protein, so crossreactivity against other viral proteins was not assessed.

The CDR1 and CDR2 encoded by the germline V gene are KGHSH and LQKENI. The CDR3 runs 17 residues from the cysteine to the phenylalanine. The read is trimmed to its CDR3 DNA, 51 bases read in frame from base 1. Ends trimmed: V by 3 bases, J by 6 bases; bases unmatched to a gene: 12. CD4+ T cells from unexposed donors were collected before the COVID-19 pandemic (2011-2018). After around 10 days of culture, CD4+ T cells were isolated with the EasySep CD4+ T cell isolation kit. As far as cell numbers permitted, CD4+ T cells from unexposed donors were tested for reactivity against SARS-CoV-2 S and N as well as four spike pools from common cold coronaviruses. About 2 million PBMCs per well were cultured in IMDM with roughly 5% human AB serum and roughly 10 IU/ml IL-2. Half of the culture medium was replaced with fresh IL-2-containing medium on days 3 and 7. In general, triplicate replicate wells were used for every peptide culture condition. Leukapheresis product for the unexposed donors was purchased commercially. Ficoll-Paque PLUS gradient centrifugation was used to isolate PBMCs from leukapheresis product or whole blood. PBMCs were either used fresh in the expansion assay or cryopreserved at -140 degrees C. The QIAamp Micro DNA Kit was used to extract genomic DNA from the CD4+ T cells.

The sequenced material came from CD4+ T cells from PBMCs, cultured in vitro. The chain is made from TRBV18 and TRBJ2-7; TRBD1 matches 12 bases in the middle. The sequence was obtained from a human donor in good health. The base sequence is TGTGCCAGCTCACCGGACCGGGGGGACAGGGGGCGCGGCGAGCAGTACTTC. This codes for CASSPDRGDRGRGEQYF.